The following is a T cell receptor (beta chain) sequence with its context. Its antigen is undetermined. The sample belongs to a study of T cell repertoires in cytomegalovirus infection. In the study overall: The public TCR beta signatures pointed to both CMV infection and matching HLA type. Study results and caveats: Within the response measured ex vivo, HLA-C-restricted CMV-specific TCR beta clonotypes were dominant.

TCRdb analysed the reads with MiXCR anew, one entry per CDR3 protein. In the table there are about 360,000 distinct CDR3 sequences, roughly 18% of which are singletons. The sample taken for sequencing was PBMCs. This sequence originates from a human donor in good health (CMV status not recorded). Some clones in this sample may be carry-over from other donors' samples.

CDR3 sequence reads: CAGAPRSRSGSLGGETQYF. CDR3 DNA: TGTGCCGGCGCCCCGCGGTCCCGGAGCGGTTCCTTGGGCGGAGAGACCCAGTACTTC. The chain has TRBV28 and TRBJ2-5; D may be TRBD2 (5 bases). The CDR3 covers 19 residues. Germline V gene data show CDR1 as MDHEN and CDR2 as SYDVKM. With 11 bases removed from V and 4 bases from J, the gap between germline ends came to 35 bases.